The next 31 T cell receptor beta chains were all read from a single sample in a study of blood T cell repertoires in COVID-19. Assay used: immunoSEQ multiplex PCR; TCRdb lists only in-frame clones, some missing. The repertoire has 200,000 to 250,000 clones, roughly four fifths of them found once; the top ten carry about 2%. The specimen was peripheral blood. All receptors derive from a man aged 30 to 45 who had recovered from COVID-19.

The chain has TRBV5-1 and TRBJ2-6, with 8 bases that match TRBD2. Germline-derived CDR1 and CDR2 are SGHRS and YFSETQ. The CDR3 is 16 residues long. J lost 2 bases, V lost 0 bases, and 1 base had no gene match. CDR3 sequence reads: CASSLAGGAGANVLTF. In DNA form, the CDR3 reads TGCGCCAGCAGCTTGGCCGGGGGGGCTGGGGCCAACGTCCTGACTTTC. The variable domain in full, completed from reference TRBV5-1 and TRBJ2-6, reads KAGVTQTPRYLIKTRGQQVTLSCSPISGHRSVSWYQQTPGQGLQFLFEYFSETQRNKGNFPGRFSGRQFSNSRSEMNVSTLELGDSALYLCASSLAGGAGANVLTFGAGSRLTVL.

This chain links TRBV7-3 with TRBJ2-3, with TRBD1 identical over 9 bases. This CDR3 spans 15 amino acids. Trimming at V came to 6 bases and at J to 1 base, leaving 5 bases not matched to a gene. Germline V gene data show CDR1 as SGHTA and CDR2 as FQGTGA. The DNA for the CDR3 is TGTGCCAGCAGTGCTAGGACAGGGGGCACAGATACGCAGTATTTT. This codes for CASSARTGGTDTQYF.

This chain uses TRBV13 with TRBJ2-7, with D possibly TRBD1 on 5 matching bases. The CDR3 extends over 14 amino acids. The V end lost 0 bases, the J end lost 3 bases, and 9 bases lay between the germline ends. CDR1 and CDR2 from the germline V gene are PRHDT and FYEKMQ (reference sequence). CDR3 in DNA: TGTGCCAGCAGCTTAGGACGACAGTACTACGAGCAGTACGTC. Translation gives CASSLGRQYYEQYV.

The genes are TRBV5-1 and TRBJ2-3; 8 bases are a match to TRBD1. Germline trimming cut 0 bases from V and 4 bases from J; bases unmatched to any gene: 7. CDR3 length: 16 amino acids. Germline V gene sequence: CDR1 SGHRS, CDR2 YFSETQ. The CDR3 is CASSLDQGAHADTQYF. Here the CDR3 DNA reads TGCGCCAGCAGCTTGGACCAGGGGGCGCACGCAGATACGCAGTATTTT.

The V call is TRBV15, the J call TRBJ2-1, with 10 bases matching TRBD2. The V segment lost 4 bases and the J segment 5 bases; nucleotides outside the gene matches: 5. CDR1 is LNHNV and CDR2 is YYDKDF in the germline V gene (reference sequence). The CDR3 extends over 15 amino acids. The CDR3 here is CATSKTSGLHNEQFF. CDR3 DNA sequence: TGTGCCACCAGCAAGACTAGCGGGTTACACAATGAGCAGTTCTTC.

This clone was found a few times. For the CDR3, the DNA is TGCGCCAGCAGCTTGGCGGGCGGGGGCTACAATGAGCAGTTCTTC. Residues: CASSLAGGGYNEQFF. The V and J genes are TRBV5-1 and TRBJ2-1; 7 nucleotides line up with TRBD2. The V gene's germline CDR1 is SGHRS and CDR2 YFSETQ. After removal of 0 bases from V and 3 bases from J, the junction contained 3 bases not matched to a gene. The CDR3 is 15 amino acids.

V gene TRBV5-6 combines with J gene TRBJ1-1; D is uncertain. CDR1 and CDR2 from the germline V gene are SGHDT and YYEEEE. This CDR3 is built from 11 residues. V lost 5 bases and J 5 bases, leaving 7 bases between the germline ends. The CDR3 is CASSAGTEAFF. CDR3 in DNA: TGTGCCAGCAGTGCCGGGACTGAAGCTTTCTTT.

This chain links TRBV14 with TRBJ1-2; D call uncertain. The germline V and J ends were trimmed by 2 bases and 4 bases, with 17 bases remaining between them. This CDR3 is 16 amino acids long. Germline CDR1 reads SGHDN; CDR2 reads FVKESK. DNA of the CDR3: TGTGCCAGCAGCCAAACCCATCGGAGCACCCTCTATGGCTACACCTTC. It is translated as CASSQTHRSTLYGYTF. The full variable domain, with the rest looked up from reference TRBV14 and TRBJ1-2, is EAGVTQFPSHSVIEKGQTVTLRCDPISGHDNLYWYRRVMGKEIKFLLHFVKESKQDESGMPNNRFLAERTGGTYSTLKVQPAELEDSGVYFCASSQTHRSTLYGYTFGSGTRLTVV.

The rearrangement links TRBV5-4 to TRBJ2-3, with 15 positions matching TRBD2. From germline, CDR1 is SGHNT and CDR2 YYREEE (reference sequence). J lost 6 bases, V lost 3 bases, and 14 bases had no gene match. The CDR3 spans 19 residues. The DNA for the CDR3 is TGTGCCAGCAGCTCCGTCCCGGGACTAGCGGGGGGCCCTCTGGATACGCAGTATTTT. This encodes CASSSVPGLAGGPLDTQYF. Variable domain in full (rest from reference TRBV5-4 and TRBJ2-3): ETGVTQSPTHLIKTRGQQVTLRCSSQSGHNTVSWYQQALGQGPQFIFQYYREEENGRGNFPPRFSGLQFPNYSSELNVNALELDDSALYLCASSSVPGLAGGPLDTQYFGPGTRLTVL.

This chain uses TRBV10-3 with TRBJ1-1; 7 positions match TRBD1. The CDR3 runs 13 residues. The ends lost 10 bases at V and 4 bases at J; junction bases unmatched: 9. The V gene's germline CDR1 is ENHRY and CDR2 SYGVKD. This CDR3 is CATRQGNPTEAFF. The CDR3 DNA sequence: TGTGCCACCCGACAGGGAAATCCCACTGAAGCTTTCTTT.

In its sample, this clone was seen a few times. The chain is built from TRBV6-1 and TRBJ1-6, with a weak D call TRBD1 (6 bases). CDR1 and CDR2 from the germline V gene are MNHNS and SASEGT. The CDR3 sequence is 16 residues long. Trimming took 2 bases from V and 5 from J, leaving 13 bases between them. The CDR3 is CASSEMGQGNNSPLHF. For the CDR3, the DNA is TGTGCCAGCAGTGAAATGGGGCAGGGGAATAATTCACCCCTCCACTTT.

J is TRBJ2-7 and V is TRBV12-5, with 13 nucleotides matching TRBD2. Germline CDR1 LGHNT, CDR2 FRNRAP. The ends lost 5 bases at V and 4 bases at J; junction bases unmatched: 5. The CDR3 is made up of 15 amino acids. CDR3 protein: CASGLTSGGVYEQYF. The CDR3 DNA follows: TGTGCTAGTGGTCTCACTAGCGGGGGGGTATACGAGCAGTACTTC.

J is TRBJ1-2 and V is TRBV25-1; TRBD1 matches at 10 bases. After removal of 6 bases from V and 5 bases from J, the junction contained 15 bases not matched to a gene. The length of the CDR3 is 17 residues. Germline CDR1 is MGHDK and CDR2 is SYGVNS. The CDR3 DNA reads TGTGCCAGCAGGGGATCCCCCGGGGGACAGGGGTCTTATGGCTACACCTTC. Translation gives CASRGSPGGQGSYGYTF.

The J gene is TRBJ2-1, the V gene TRBV4-1; 7 positions agree with TRBD1. V lost 5 bases and J lost 1; bases outside the gene matches: 8. The V gene's germline CDR1 is MGHRA and CDR2 YSYEKL. The CDR3 extends over 16 amino acids. The CDR3 coding sequence is TGCGCCAGCAGCAAGAACCCGGGACAGTCCTACAATGAGCAGTTCTTC. Translating gives CASSKNPGQSYNEQFF.

The V call is TRBV12-3 or TRBV12-4, the J call TRBJ1-1; 7 nucleotides match TRBD1. Trimming at V came to 7 bases and at J to 6 bases, leaving 8 bases not matched to a gene. The CDR3 consists of 13 residues. The CDR3 is CASTPSGGAEAFF. The DNA for the CDR3 is TGTGCCAGCACCCCCTCAGGGGGTGCTGAAGCTTTCTTT.

The V gene is TRBV10-3, the J gene TRBJ1-5, with TRBD1 identical over 10 bases. The CDR3 is 16 residues long. With V trimmed by 6 bases and J by 2 bases, 7 bases remained unmatched. The germline gives CDR1 ENHRY, CDR2 SYGVKD. In nucleotides, the CDR3 is TGTGCCATCAGCGGAGGGACAGGGGCGGGCAATCAGCCCCAGCATTTT. It encodes CAISGGTGAGNQPQHF.

V gene TRBV6-5 combines with J gene TRBJ1-2; TRBD1 matches 7 bases. CDR3 length: 15 residues. The junction had 9 bases not matched to a gene; V was cut back by 2 bases and J by 6 bases. Germline CDR1 is MNHEY and CDR2 is SVGAGI. Here the CDR3 DNA reads TGTGCCAGCAGTTACGGTTACAGGGGAACGGATGGCTACACCTTC. Encoded protein: CASSYGYRGTDGYTF.

The chain has TRBV4-2 and TRBJ2-6; 12 bases line up with TRBD1. The CDR3 is 19 amino acids. CDR1 is LGHNA, CDR2 YNFKEQ, per germline. V trimming: 2 bases; J trimming: 2 bases; junction bases outside the gene matches: 7. CDR3 coding DNA: TGTGCCAGCAGCCAACAACAGGGGACAGGGGGCGCTGGGGCCAACGTCCTGACTTTC. Amino acids: CASSQQQGTGGAGANVLTF.

This chain joins TRBV11-1 and TRBJ1-2, with D perhaps TRBD1 (6 bases). The V end lost 1 base, the J end lost 1 base, and 7 bases lay between the germline ends. Germline V gene lookup returns CDR1 SGHAT and CDR2 FQDESV (reference sequence). The CDR3 is made up of 14 amino acids. CDR3 sequence reads: CASSLEGGNYGYTF. The DNA for the CDR3 is TGTGCCAGCAGCTTAGAAGGGGGTAACTATGGCTACACCTTC.

The CDR3 DNA is TGTGCCAGCAGTTACGGGCGGGGGGGCCTAAATGAGCAGTTCTTC. Residues: CASSYGRGGLNEQFF. This chain joins TRBV6-2 or TRBV6-3 and TRBJ2-1; 9 nucleotides align to TRBD2. V shed 2 bases, J shed 7 bases, and the junction held 6 bases outside the gene matches. CDR1 and CDR2 (germline): MNHEY, SVGEGT. The CDR3 totals 15 residues.

CDR3 nucleotide sequence: TGTGCCAGCAGCTTAGAAACTGGACTAGCGGGGGGTCTAGGGGCCCAGTACTTC. It translates to CASSLETGLAGGLGAQYF. The chain links TRBV7-6 to TRBJ2-5; TRBD2 matches at 14 bases. The ends lost 1 base at V and 9 bases at J; junction bases unmatched: 13. CDR1 and CDR2 from the germline V gene are SGHVS and FNYEAQ. This CDR3 spans 18 amino acids.

In this sample, this clone turned up once. The genes are TRBV7-3 and TRBJ2-1; 7 bases are a match to TRBD1. The V and J ends lost 5 bases and 1 base, in that order; junction bases with no gene match: 5. Per germline, CDR1 SGHTA and CDR2 FQGTGA. This CDR3 spans 15 amino acids. The CDR3 region has the DNA TGTGCCAGCAGCCCGGGGACAGCTTCCTACAATGAGCAGTTCTTC. This encodes CASSPGTASYNEQFF.

The J gene is TRBJ2-6, the V gene TRBV5-4; tentative D call: TRBD2 (5 bases). V lost 4 bases, J lost 0 bases, and 8 bases lay in between. The CDR3 extends over 15 amino acids. Germline CDR1 is SGHNT and CDR2 is YYREEE (reference sequence). The DNA for the CDR3 is TGTGCCAGCAGCGACTACAGCTCTGGGGCCAACGTCCTGACTTTC. Protein sequence: CASSDYSSGANVLTF.

V gene TRBV5-4 combines with J gene TRBJ1-2; 9 nucleotides line up with TRBD1. The V segment lost 0 bases and the J segment 6 bases; nucleotides outside the gene matches: 3. This CDR3 contains 14 residues. CDR1 and CDR2 from the germline V gene are SGHNT and YYREEE (reference sequence). In DNA form, the CDR3 reads TGTGCCAGCAGCTTGGGACAGGGGGAACATGGCTACACCTTC. Amino acid sequence: CASSLGQGEHGYTF.

This sequence joins TRBV10-3 and TRBJ2-3; 10 nucleotides align to TRBD2. J lost 0 bases, V lost 4 bases, and 4 bases had no gene match. This CDR3 spans 16 amino acids. The germline CDR1 and CDR2 sequences are ENHRY and SYGVKD. The DNA for the CDR3 is TGTGCCATCAGTGGAGGACTAGCGGCGAGCACAGATACGCAGTATTTT. Amino acids: CAISGGLAASTDTQYF.

The sample holds a few counts of this clone. The chain carries TRBV2 and TRBJ1-1; 7 bases are a match to TRBD1. The V and J ends lost 7 bases and 6 bases, in that order; junction bases with no gene match: 8. CDR1 is SNHLY and CDR2 is FYNNEI in the germline V gene. This CDR3 spans 13 amino acids. CDR3 amino acids: CASIPQGRPEAFF. The CDR3 DNA reads TGTGCCAGCATACCACAGGGGAGGCCTGAAGCTTTCTTT.

The genes are TRBV18 and TRBJ1-1, with TRBD1 as a possible D gene (6 bases). This CDR3 has 15 amino acids. The V and J ends lost 6 bases and 6 bases respectively, with 20 bases between them. Per germline, CDR1 KGHSH and CDR2 LQKENI. CDR3 coding DNA: TGTGCCAGCTCGGCAAACAGGGTATCAATAGCTGAAGCTTTCTTT. Translation gives CASSANRVSIAEAFF. Supplemented by reference TRBV18 and TRBJ1-1, the full variable domain reads NAGVMQNPRHLVRRRGQEARLRCSPMKGHSHVYWYRQLPEEGLKFMVYLQKENIIDESGMPKERFSAEFPKEGPSILRIQQVVRGDSAAYFCASSANRVSIAEAFFGQGTRLTVV.

V usage is TRBV24-1 and J usage is TRBJ2-1; 8 bases fit TRBD2. The CDR3 is 15 residues long. Germline assignment: CDR1 KGHDR and CDR2 SFDVKD. V shed 3 bases, J shed 8 bases, and the junction held 8 bases outside the gene matches. This CDR3 reads CATSDPSGGVYEQFF. CDR3 coding DNA: TGTGCCACCAGTGATCCCTCGGGGGGGGTCTATGAGCAGTTCTTC.

In its sample, this clone was seen a few times. The gene calls are TRBV4-1 and TRBJ2-3; 8 nucleotides match TRBD2. CDR1 MGHRA and CDR2 YSYEKL come from the germline V gene. Trimming removed 3 bases from V and 1 base from J; junction bases left unmatched: 3. This CDR3 comprises 15 residues. The CDR3 protein is CASSHGLAGTDTQYF. The CDR3 DNA follows: TGCGCCAGCAGCCATGGACTAGCCGGCACAGATACGCAGTATTTT.

This clone was observed a handful of times. The genes are TRBV7-9 and TRBJ1-2, with D hard to call. CDR3 length: 14 amino acids. In germline, CDR1 is SEHNR, CDR2 FQNEAQ (reference sequence). V lost 1 base, J lost 2 bases, and 8 bases lay in between. CDR3 region: CASSLGPGNYGYTF. The CDR3 DNA reads TGTGCCAGCAGCTTAGGGCCGGGGAACTATGGCTACACCTTC.

The chain is built from TRBV10-3 and TRBJ1-2; perhaps TRBD1 as D (5 bases). The CDR3 totals 18 residues. The germline V gene has CDR1 ENHRY and CDR2 SYGVKD. Trimming stripped 0 bases from V and 1 base from J, with 18 bases between. The DNA for the CDR3 is TGTGCCATCAGTGAGTCAGGCCGGGGGTCGGACCTTAACTATGGCTACACCTTC. Translated, it gives CAISESGRGSDLNYGYTF.